One T cell receptor (beta chain) is described in this entry. Its target is unknown. This CDR3 comprises 15 residues. Per germline, CDR1 SGDLS and CDR2 YYNGEE. J gave up 4 bases and V 0 bases, and 7 bases lay outside the gene matches. This specimen belongs to a study of OX40 agonist ivuxolimab in advanced cancers. Study overall: Patients were dosed with the agonistic anti-OX40 (CD134) antibody ivuxolimab. The mean age was approximately 56 years, ranging from about 23 to 79, with about four fifths of participants male.

The protocol was immunoSEQ multiplex PCR, while the TCRdb copy is restricted to in-frame clones and leaves out a portion. The data contain some 44,000 clones, under 90% of them singletons. Study results and limitations: On average, a greater number of expanded clones characterised CD8+ T cells relative to CD4+.

The TCR sequence derives from an adult with an advanced solid tumor such as melanoma, head and neck, liver or kidney cancer. The genes are TRBV9 and TRBJ2-7; 7 bases line up with TRBD2. Sequencing used CD4+ or CD8+ T cells sorted from blood, obtained in a trial of the OX40 agonist ivuxolimab. CDR3 loop: CASSVGLGGSYEQYF. The CDR3 DNA is TGTGCCAGCAGCGTAGGACTCGGGGGGAGTTACGAGCAGTACTTC.